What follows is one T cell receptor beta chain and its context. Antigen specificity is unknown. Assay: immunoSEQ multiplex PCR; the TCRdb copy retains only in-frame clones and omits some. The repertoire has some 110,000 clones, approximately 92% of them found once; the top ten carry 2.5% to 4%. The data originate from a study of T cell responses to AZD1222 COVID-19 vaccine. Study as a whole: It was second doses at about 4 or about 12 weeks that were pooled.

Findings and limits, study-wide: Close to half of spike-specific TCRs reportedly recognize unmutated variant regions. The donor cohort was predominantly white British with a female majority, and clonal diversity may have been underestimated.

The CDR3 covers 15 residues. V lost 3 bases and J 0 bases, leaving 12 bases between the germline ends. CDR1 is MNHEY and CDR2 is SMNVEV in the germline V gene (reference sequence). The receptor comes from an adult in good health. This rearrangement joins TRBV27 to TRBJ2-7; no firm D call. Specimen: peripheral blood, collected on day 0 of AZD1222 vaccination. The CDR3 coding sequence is TGTGCCAGCAGTTTCTCACGCGGTATCTCCTACGAGCAGTACTTC. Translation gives CASSFSRGISYEQYF.